This T cell receptor beta chain came from a study of identical twins. This clonotype was recorded at least ten times. V was pared by 2 bases and J by 5 bases, with 9 bases between. Germline values: CDR1 SNHLY, CDR2 FYNNEI. This CDR3 is built from 14 residues. TCRdb redid the calling of the 5' RACE reads with MiXCR, one entry per CDR3 protein. In the table there are hundreds of thousands of distinct CDR3 sequences, roughly an eighth of which are singletons. These data are also associated with another study on yellow fever vaccine responses in identical twins.

The V gene is TRBV2, the J gene TRBJ2-2, with D uncertain. The material sequenced was PBMCs. The sequence derives from a woman between 18 and 30 years old in good health. The CDR3 is CASSETPRTGELFF. The CDR3 coding sequence is TGTGCCAGCAGTGAAACCCCACGAACCGGGGAGCTGTTTTTT.